The 24 T cell receptor beta chains given below trace back to one sample, sequenced in a study of cytomegalovirus exposure and HLA in healthy donors. 13 Jbeta primers and 60 Vbeta primers were used for the PCR. Profiled with immunoSEQ multiplex PCR; TCRdb holds only in-frame clones, not every one. The table has some 170,000 clones, about 10% seen once. The sample consisted of PBMCs. Every receptor here comes from a woman younger than 45 in good health and CMV-seropositive.

This clone has just a few counts. The J gene is TRBJ1-3, the V gene TRBV18; unclear D gene. This CDR3 contains 14 residues. Germline loops: CDR1 KGHSH, CDR2 LQKENI. V lost 3 bases and J 2 bases, leaving 8 bases between the germline ends. The CDR3 loop is CASSPAVAGNTIYF. CDR3 coding DNA: TGTGCCAGCTCACCCGCGGTAGCTGGAAACACCATATATTTT.

The V gene is TRBV7-3, the J gene TRBJ2-2, with 8 bases fitting TRBD1. The germline V gene has CDR1 SGHTA and CDR2 FQGTGA. This CDR3 region has 16 residues. Trimming cost V 2 bases and J 5 bases; bases outside gene matches: 7. The CDR3 region is CASSLDRTGSTGELFF. CDR3 coding DNA: TGTGCCAGCAGCTTAGATCGGACAGGGTCGACCGGGGAGCTGTTTTTT.

This clone has only a few counts. The V gene is TRBV5-4, the J gene TRBJ2-5; 9 nucleotides align to TRBD1. The CDR3 runs to 15 residues. Germline loops: CDR1 SGHNT, CDR2 YYREEE (reference sequence). J gave up 4 bases and V 5 bases, and 9 bases lay outside the gene matches. CDR3 in amino acids: CASSPGTGIRETQYF. CDR3 DNA sequence: TGTGCCAGCAGTCCCGGGACAGGGATTCGAGAGACCCAGTACTTC.

V usage is TRBV9 and J usage is TRBJ1-5, with D perhaps TRBD1 (6 bases). Trimming removed 0 bases at V and 6 bases at J, with 10 bases between. The CDR3 totals 14 residues. From germline, CDR1 is SGDLS and CDR2 YYNGEE. The CDR3 is CASSVGGQSQPQHF. The CDR3 DNA follows: TGTGCCAGCAGCGTAGGGGGGCAGAGTCAGCCCCAGCATTTT.

CDR3 bases: TGTGCCAGTCCCCAGGGAGGGTACAATGAGCAGTTCTTC. It encodes CASPQGGYNEQFF. The V call is TRBV7-2, the J call TRBJ2-1; 7 positions agree with TRBD2. This CDR3 contains 13 residues. After removal of 9 bases from V and 4 bases from J, the junction contained 6 bases not matched to a gene. CDR1 is SGHTA, CDR2 FQGNSA, per germline.

The CDR3 loop is CASSHYQSANTGELFF. The CDR3, as DNA: TGTGCCAGCAGCCATTATCAAAGCGCGAACACCGGGGAGCTGTTTTTT. The V gene is TRBV11-3, the J gene TRBJ2-2; D is unclear. Germline V gene data show CDR1 as SGHNT and CDR2 as YENEEA. There are 16 residues in the CDR3. Trimming shortened V by 5 bases and J by 0 bases, and 13 bases separated the two germline ends.

This clone was recorded a few times. The chain carries TRBV7-2 and TRBJ2-2; 16 nucleotides line up with TRBD2. The CDR3 is made up of 18 amino acids. The V gene end was trimmed by 3 bases and the J gene end by 4 bases; junction bases not matched to a gene: 5. Germline CDR1 and CDR2: SGHTA and FQGNSA. The CDR3: CASSFGGLAGGGTGELFF. As DNA, the CDR3 is TGTGCCAGCAGCTTTGGGGGACTAGCGGGAGGGGGCACCGGGGAGCTGTTTTTT.

This clone was seen a handful of times. This sequence joins TRBV11-2 and TRBJ2-1, with D possibly matching TRBD1 (6 bases). Germline CDR1 reads SGHAT; CDR2 reads FQNNGV. Trimming removed 4 bases at V and 6 bases at J, with 10 bases between. This CDR3 region has 13 residues. Here the CDR3 reads CASSSNRVNEQFF. DNA of the CDR3: TGTGCCAGCAGCTCGAACAGGGTCAATGAGCAGTTCTTC.

The chain couples TRBV19 to TRBJ2-3; TRBD2 matches at 13 bases. The CDR3 length is 15 residues. Trimming cost V 3 bases and J 4 bases; bases outside gene matches: 1. Germline CDR1 and CDR2: LNHDA and SQIVND (reference sequence). DNA of the CDR3: TGTGCCAGTAGTATGGGACTAGCGGGGTCAGATACGCAGTATTTT. It yields the protein CASSMGLAGSDTQYF.

This clone was seen a handful of times. The V call is TRBV6-1, the J call TRBJ2-5; possible D gene TRBD2, 5 bases. The CDR3 is 14 residues long. Germline V gene data show CDR1 as MNHNS and CDR2 as SASEGT. V was trimmed by 2 bases and J by 2 bases, leaving 9 bases between them. The CDR3 is CASSEITRQETQYF. Written as DNA, the CDR3 is TGTGCCAGCAGTGAAATTACTAGACAAGAGACCCAGTACTTC.

This clone showed up just a few times. The chain has TRBV30 and TRBJ2-7; 12 positions agree with TRBD2. The junction had 12 bases not matched to a gene; V was cut back by 0 bases and J by 0 bases. The CDR3 is 19 residues long. Germline CDR1 is GTSNPN and CDR2 is SVGIG (reference sequence). CDR3 loop: CAWSVLGTSGWRHSYEQYF. CDR3 nucleotides: TGTGCCTGGAGTGTACTAGGGACTAGCGGGTGGAGACACTCCTACGAGCAGTACTTC.

This clone appeared a few times. The chain carries TRBV7-3 and TRBJ1-2, with TRBD1 as a possible D gene (6 bases). There are 13 residues in the CDR3. Trimming shortened V by 0 bases and J by 4 bases, and 6 bases separated the two germline ends. Germline V gene data show CDR1 as SGHTA and CDR2 as FQGTGA. For the CDR3, the DNA is TGTGCCAGCAGCTTAACAGGGGGCTATGGCTACACCTTC. Translation: CASSLTGGYGYTF.

This chain links TRBV12-5 with TRBJ2-1; 8 bases map to TRBD2. The CDR3 length is 17 residues. V shed 2 bases and J 9 bases; nucleotides not matched to a gene: 15. Germline CDR1 reads LGHNT; CDR2 reads FRNRAP. CDR3 sequence: CASGLSPLPAGVIEQFF. In nucleotides, the CDR3 is TGTGCTAGTGGTTTGTCCCCTCTTCCAGCGGGGGTTATTGAGCAGTTCTTC.

This clone showed up many times. This sequence joins TRBV10-3 and TRBJ1-6; 9 bases match TRBD1. Trimming at V came to 7 bases and at J to 0 bases, leaving 13 bases not matched to a gene. Germline V gene sequence: CDR1 ENHRY, CDR2 SYGVKD. This CDR3 has 19 residues. The CDR3 DNA sequence: TGTGCCATCAAGGACCCGGGACAGGGCGAGGGCTCCTATAATTCACCCCTCCACTTT. Amino acid sequence: CAIKDPGQGEGSYNSPLHF.

Remarks on this clone: The junction does not match germline at one end; this may be a read error. The J gene is TRBJ1-5, the V gene TRBV4-1; no clear D. CDR1 and CDR2 from the germline V gene are MGHRA and YSYEKL. The CDR3 is 17 residues long. The chain's CDR3 is CASSQGASGISNQPQHF. CDR3 in DNA: TGCGCCAGCAGTCAAGGTGCCTCGGGGATTAGCAATCAGCCCCAGCATTTT.

J is TRBJ1-2 and V is TRBV5-1; D unclear. The CDR3 totals 13 residues. V shed 0 bases and J shed 4 bases, with 7 bases lying between them. Germline V gene sequence: CDR1 SGHRS, CDR2 YFSETQ. CDR3 sequence reads: CASSLGAGYGYTF. The DNA for the CDR3 is TGCGCCAGCAGCTTGGGGGCTGGCTATGGCTACACCTTC.

This clone has more than one count but fewer than ten. The chain has TRBV7-9 and TRBJ1-6; TRBD1 matches at 9 bases. The CDR3 spans 15 residues. V was pared by 1 base and J by 10 bases, with 5 bases of the junction left unmatched. Germline V gives CDR1 SEHNR, CDR2 FQNEAQ (reference sequence). The CDR3 sequence is CASSLGQGDGSPLHF. The CDR3 nucleotides are TGTGCCAGCAGCTTAGGACAGGGGGACGGGTCACCCCTCCACTTT.

This clone was detected a few times. This rearrangement joins TRBV11-3 to TRBJ2-6; D might be TRBD2 (6 bases). The germline gives CDR1 SGHNT, CDR2 YENEEA. V lost 5 bases and J lost 0, with 11 bases in between. This CDR3 contains 16 residues. The CDR3 loop reads CASSAGPNSGANVLTF. In DNA form, the CDR3 reads TGTGCCAGCAGCGCGGGGCCTAACTCTGGGGCCAACGTCCTGACTTTC.

V is TRBV27 and J is TRBJ1-1; 9 nucleotides match TRBD1. J gave up 4 bases and V 5 bases, and 11 bases lay outside the gene matches. CDR1 is MNHEY, CDR2 SMNVEV, per germline (reference sequence). This CDR3 has 16 residues. The CDR3 DNA follows: TGTGCCAGCAGTCCGCGGACAGGGGCGCGTGGCACTGAAGCTTTCTTT. It codes for CASSPRTGARGTEAFF.

There are a few counts of this clone. The chain recombines TRBV6-1 with TRBJ1-2; maybe TRBD1 (5 bases). V was pared by 8 bases and J by 8 bases, with 21 bases between. The CDR3 extends over 14 amino acids. CDR1 is MNHNS, CDR2 SASEGT, per germline. CDR3 protein: CASLSPRVRRGYTF. DNA of the CDR3: TGTGCCAGCCTTTCCCCCAGGGTCCGAAGGGGCTACACCTTC.

This clone occurred a few times. This chain uses TRBV11-3 with TRBJ2-3, with no clear D. CDR3 length: 14 amino acids. The ends were cut back, 1 base at V and 4 bases at J, with 9 bases in the middle. Per the germline V gene, CDR1 is SGHNT and CDR2 is YENEEA. CDR3 in DNA: TGTGCCAGCAGCTTAGGGAGTTCCCCAGATACGCAGTATTTT. Translating it yields CASSLGSSPDTQYF.

The rearrangement links TRBV21-1 to TRBJ2-7; TRBD1, the table's D call, was not compared with the DNA. TRBV21-1 is an annotated pseudogene. The length of the CDR3 is 15 residues. CDR3 loop: CASSKRAGASYEQYF. CDR3 nucleotides: TGTGCCAGCTCGAAACGGGCAGGGGCCTCCTACGAGCAGTACTTC.

This clone was detected a few times. The V and J genes are TRBV27 and TRBJ1-4; 9 bases line up with TRBD1. The J segment lost 11 bases and the V segment lost 5 bases, leaving 6 bases of the junction unmatched. Germline CDR1 reads MNHEY; CDR2 reads SMNVEV (reference sequence). This CDR3 is 13 amino acids long. The CDR3 nucleotides are TGTGCCAGCAGTGAACGGACAGGGGTTAAACTGTTTTTT. Residues: CASSERTGVKLFF.

This rearrangement joins TRBV9 to TRBJ1-1; D is uncertain. There are 15 residues in the CDR3. Germline V gene data show CDR1 as SGDLS and CDR2 as YYNGEE. V lost 3 bases and J lost 1, with 13 bases in between. This CDR3 reads CASSARGLRNTEAFF. In DNA, the CDR3 is TGTGCCAGCAGCGCACGGGGATTAAGGAACACTGAAGCTTTCTTT. The variable domain in full, with the rest retrieved from reference TRBV9 and TRBJ1-1, is DSGVTQTPKHLITATGQRVTLRCSPRSGDLSVYWYQQSLDQGLQFLIQYYNGEERAKGNILERFSAQQFPDLHSELNLSSLELGDSALYFCASSARGLRNTEAFFGQGTRLTVV.